This T cell receptor beta chain was obtained from a study of identical twins. Study-wide findings and caveats: Among out-of-frame alpha sequences shared by twins, low generation probability occurred in excess.

This clonotype was counted at least ten times. What it binds is unknown. Each CDR3 protein gets one entry after TCRdb re-called the 5' RACE reads with MiXCR. The table shows approximately 630,000 distinct CDR3 sequences, with 7% to 7.5% occurring only once. Germline V gene data show CDR1 as LGHDT and CDR2 as YNNKEL (reference sequence). Trimming pared 1 base from V and 2 bases from J, leaving 9 bases between. This CDR3 region has 15 residues. The same sample was also used in a study of yellow fever vaccine responses in identical twins. That work states: As reported, the vaccine T cell response of twins seemed partly convergent and partly personalized.

The rearrangement links TRBV3-1 to TRBJ1-5, with D unresolved. The sample comprised PBMCs. The sequence came from a woman between 18 and 29 years old in good health. The CDR3 sequence: CASSQVPDGNQPQHF. The CDR3 DNA sequence: TGTGCCAGCAGCCAAGTCCCCGATGGCAATCAGCCCCAGCATTTT.